The 10 T cell receptor beta chains below all came from one sample that was sequenced in a study of esophageal squamous cell carcinoma under preoperative chemotherapy. TCRdb independently ran MiXCR on the PCR reads; one entry per CDR3 protein. The sample shows about 30,000 distinct CDR3 sequences, 45% to 55% of them seen only once. The time point denotes: before preoperative PTX-NDP chemotherapy. The biological material was taken from a patient given preoperative chemotherapy. Receptors were obtained from a human donor with esophageal squamous cell carcinoma. The donor label of this sample is uncertain.

This clonotype was counted a few times. J is TRBJ1-1 and V is TRBV15; weak D call: TRBD1 (5 bases). From germline, CDR1 is LNHNV and CDR2 YYDKDF (reference sequence). Trimming removed 3 bases at V and 8 bases at J, with 10 bases between. The CDR3 is 12 residues long. The CDR3 bases are TGTGCCACCAGCAGGGTCCCAGGGGAAGCTTTCTTT. The encoded protein is CATSRVPGEAFF.

This clonotype has just one count. The chain's CDR3 is CASSPGTDTQYF. In DNA, the CDR3 is TGCGCCAGCAGCCCGGGCACAGATACGCAGTATTTT. The V and J genes are TRBV4-1 and TRBJ2-3, with D hard to call. The CDR3 spans 12 residues. Per the germline V gene, CDR1 is MGHRA and CDR2 is YSYEKL. The V and J ends lost 4 bases and 1 base respectively, with 3 bases between them.

V usage is TRBV7-2 and J usage is TRBJ2-4; tentative D call: TRBD1 (6 bases). The germline CDR1 and CDR2 sequences are SGHTA and FQGNSA. The CDR3 spans 15 residues. As DNA, the CDR3 is TGTGGCAGGGGCCTCCTCGGGTCAGCCAAAGACACTCAGTACTTC. This translates into CGRGLLGSAKDTQYF.

The chain uses TRBV7-3 and TRBJ2-1; weak D call: TRBD1 (5 bases). V lost 3 bases and J lost 5, with 17 bases in between. The germline gives CDR1 SGHTA, CDR2 FQGTGA. CDR3 length equals 16 residues. This CDR3 is CASSLHSGLNDNEQFF. As DNA, the CDR3 is TGTGCCAGCAGCTTGCATTCAGGGCTCAATGACAATGAGCAGTTCTTC.

The chain recombines TRBV7-9 with TRBJ1-2; D is ambiguous. Trimming took 1 base from V and 8 from J, leaving 11 bases between them. Germline CDR1 SEHNR, CDR2 FQNEAQ (reference sequence). CDR3 length equals 13 residues. The DNA of the CDR3 is TGTGCCAGCAGCTTAGGATGGCTATTCGGCTACACCTTC. Its translation: CASSLGWLFGYTF.

This clonotype showed up just a few times. The chain recombines TRBV7-2 with TRBJ2-1; 10 bases are shared with TRBD2. CDR3 size: 16 residues. The V gene's germline CDR1 is SGHTA and CDR2 FQGNSA. V shed 2 bases, J shed 2 bases, and the junction held 3 bases outside the gene matches. The CDR3 sequence: CASSLSAGGPYNEQFF. Here the CDR3 DNA reads TGTGCCAGCAGCTTATCAGCGGGAGGGCCCTACAATGAGCAGTTCTTC.

Turning to this clonotype: Compared with germline, one end of the junction differs, possibly owing to a read error. The chain is built from TRBV7-2 and TRBJ2-5; possibly TRBD1 or TRBD2 for D (6 bases each). CDR3 length: 16 residues. Germline V gives CDR1 SGHTA, CDR2 FQGNSA. The chain's CDR3 is CASTWPGGRDQDTQYF. The CDR3, as DNA: TGTGCCAGCACGTGGCCCGGGGGCCGTGACCAAGACACCCAGTACTTC. The complete variable domain, with remaining parts taken from reference TRBV7-2 and TRBJ2-5, reads GAGVSQSPSNKVTEKGKDVELRCDPISGHTALYWYRQSLGQGLEFLIYFQGNSAPDKSGLPSDRFSAERTGGSVSTLTIQRTQQEDSAVYLCASTWPGGRDQDTQYFGPGTRLLVL.

Of note for this clonotype: A junction boundary mismatches the germline segment, possibly from a read error. The V gene is TRBV7-9, the J gene TRBJ2-6; D is ambiguous. Germline CDR1 SEHNR, CDR2 FQNEAQ (reference sequence). The CDR3 spans 15 residues. The CDR3 nucleotides are TGTGCCAGCAGGTGCGGAGCCTCTTGGGCCTACGTGCAGAACTTC. Translating it yields CASRCGASWAYVQNF.

In this sample, this clonotype turned up a few times. J is TRBJ2-3 and V is TRBV7-7; a weak D match, TRBD2 (6 bases). The CDR3 extends over 13 amino acids. Germline values: CDR1 SSHAT, CDR2 FNYEAQ (reference sequence). V shed 5 bases and J shed 6 bases, with 12 bases lying between them. This chain's CDR3 is CASSARRGDTQYF. The CDR3 DNA reads as TGTGCCAGCAGCGCCCGACGGGGGGATACGCAGTATTTT. The full variable domain, completed using reference TRBV7-7 and TRBJ2-3, is GAGVSQSPRYKVTKRGQDVTLRCDPISSHATLYWYQQALGQGPEFLTYFNYEAQPDKSGLPSDRFSAERPEGSISTLTIQRTEQRDSAMYRCASSARRGDTQYFGPGTRLTVL.

V usage is TRBV7-2 and J usage is TRBJ2-3, with D tentatively TRBD2 (7 bases). TRBJ2-7 matches the DNA end more closely, so the J call is doubtful. Germline V gives CDR1 SGHTA, CDR2 FQGNSA. The CDR3 length is 16 residues. The CDR3 loop reads CASSPQGGRDPDTQYF. The CDR3 DNA follows: TGTGCCAGCAGCCCACAGGGAGGGCGTGACCCAGATACGCAGTACTTC.